A single sample is the source of the 28 T cell receptor beta chains below, sequenced in a study of cytomegalovirus exposure and HLA in healthy donors. Researchers ran the PCR with 60 Vbeta and 13 Jbeta primers. The protocol was immunoSEQ multiplex PCR, while the TCRdb copy is restricted to in-frame clones and leaves out a portion. Of 250,000 to 300,000 clones in the sample, roughly four fifths are singletons; the top ten hold 2% to 2.5%. Sequencing was done on a sample of PBMCs. The receptors here all came from a woman aged 35 to 49 in good health and CMV-seropositive.

CDR3 amino acids: CASSLRGREGRSYNEQFF. CDR3 sequence (DNA): TGTGCCAGCAGCTTAAGAGGGCGGGAGGGAAGGTCCTACAATGAGCAGTTCTTC. This chain links TRBV7-9 with TRBJ2-1; TRBD2 agrees at 9 bases. V lost 2 bases and J lost 1; bases outside the gene matches: 9. Germline CDR1 and CDR2: SEHNR and FQNEAQ (reference sequence). CDR3 length: 18 residues.

The V call is TRBV27, the J call TRBJ2-1; D may be TRBD2 (6 bases). Trimming stripped 4 bases from V and 4 bases from J, with 11 bases between. The CDR3 is 14 amino acids. The germline V gene encodes CDR1 MNHEY and CDR2 SMNVEV (reference sequence). For the CDR3, the DNA is TGTGCCAGCAGTTCAGGGACTCCGTACAATGAGCAGTTCTTC. It codes for CASSSGTPYNEQFF.

This sequence joins TRBV4-3 and TRBJ2-7; 10 bases are a match to TRBD2. V shed 3 bases and J 3 bases; nucleotides not matched to a gene: 5. Germline CDR1 and CDR2: LGHNA and YSLEER. This CDR3 is 15 amino acids long. The CDR3 sequence: CASSQALAGDYEQYF. In DNA, the CDR3 is TGCGCCAGCAGCCAGGCCCTAGCGGGAGACTACGAGCAGTACTTC.

The chain has TRBV10-3 and TRBJ1-1, with D tentatively TRBD1 (5 bases). This CDR3 has 13 residues. Germline CDR1 and CDR2: ENHRY and SYGVKD. Trimming shortened V by 2 bases and J by 3 bases, and 7 bases separated the two germline ends. This CDR3 reads CAISETRDTEAFF. The CDR3 DNA reads as TGTGCCATCAGTGAGACCAGGGACACTGAAGCTTTCTTT.

The chain links TRBV18 to TRBJ2-6, with a tentative D call TRBD1 (6 bases). Between the trimmed V and J ends, which lost 1 base and 4 bases, there was a span of 14 bases. The CDR3 has 17 residues. The germline CDR1 and CDR2 sequences are KGHSH and LQKENI. The CDR3 DNA is TGTGCCAGCTCACCACTAAGCCCAGGGGCGGGGGCCAACGTCCTGACTTTC. Its protein is CASSPLSPGAGANVLTF.

This chain connects TRBV6-5 to TRBJ2-7; possibly TRBD1 for D (6 bases). V shed 2 bases and J shed 6 bases, with 17 bases lying between them. Germline V lookup: CDR1 MNHEY, CDR2 SVGAGI. This CDR3 has 15 residues. CDR3 DNA: TGTGCCAGCAGTTACGACAGGAGAGCTCCTGGCGAGCAGTACTTC. Its protein product is CASSYDRRAPGEQYF.

This clone was detected only a few times. This chain connects TRBV11-2 to TRBJ2-7; the D gene is possibly TRBD2 (6 bases). This CDR3 spans 17 amino acids. Trimming took off 4 bases at V and 3 bases at J, with 22 bases between the two ends. The germline V gene encodes CDR1 SGHAT and CDR2 FQNNGV. This CDR3 is CASSSGPPGAGHYEQYF. In DNA, the CDR3 is TGTGCCAGCAGCTCCGGACCCCCCGGGGCGGGGCACTACGAGCAGTACTTC.

V gene TRBV28 combines with J gene TRBJ2-1; 9 bases are shared with TRBD1. The CDR3 is made up of 15 amino acids. Germline CDR1 reads MDHEN; CDR2 reads SYDVKM. With V trimmed by 6 bases and J by 3 bases, 6 bases remained unmatched. The CDR3 DNA is TGTGCCAGCAGAAGACAGGGGGAGCGCTACAATGAGCAGTTCTTC. It encodes CASRRQGERYNEQFF.

The gene calls are TRBV9 and TRBJ1-5, with TRBD1 matching over 8 bases. The germline V gene encodes CDR1 SGDLS and CDR2 YYNGEE. The CDR3 covers 15 residues. V was pared by 2 bases and J by 3 bases, with 4 bases of the junction left unmatched. The CDR3 loop is CASSVGQANNQPQHF. The CDR3 DNA is TGTGCCAGCAGCGTGGGACAGGCTAACAATCAGCCCCAGCATTTT.

This sequence joins TRBV11-2 and TRBJ1-4; tentative D call: TRBD1 (6 bases). The CDR3 spans 12 residues. V lost 5 bases and J 8 bases, leaving 9 bases between the germline ends. Germline CDR1 reads SGHAT; CDR2 reads FQNNGV. CDR3 protein: CASSIDREKLFF. The CDR3 DNA follows: TGTGCCAGCAGCATTGACAGGGAAAAACTGTTTTTT. Looking up the rest from reference TRBV11-2 and TRBJ1-4 gives the full variable domain: EAGVAQSPRYKIIEKRQSVAFWCNPISGHATLYWYQQILGQGPKLLIQFQNNGVVDDSQLPKDRFSAERLKGVDSTLKIQPAKLEDSAVYLCASSIDREKLFFGSGTQLSVL.

The rearrangement links TRBV27 to TRBJ2-3, with TRBD2 as a possible D gene (6 bases). Germline V lookup: CDR1 MNHEY, CDR2 SMNVEV (reference sequence). With 6 bases removed from V and 6 bases from J, the gap between germline ends came to 16 bases. The CDR3 sequence is 14 residues long. The CDR3 here is CASRGRQHGDTQYF. The DNA for the CDR3 is TGTGCCAGCAGGGGGAGGCAGCACGGGGATACGCAGTATTTT.

The chain recombines TRBV4-3 with TRBJ2-2; 7 bases map to TRBD2. CDR1 and CDR2 from the germline V gene are LGHNA and YSLEER. The length of the CDR3 is 15 residues. V lost 4 bases to trimming and J lost 5 bases; unmatched junction nucleotides: 7. The CDR3 coding sequence is TGCGCCAGCAGCCGGGGAGGGTCGACTACCGGGGAGCTGTTTTTT. This translates into CASSRGGSTTGELFF.

This chain connects TRBV6-6 to TRBJ1-5; 8 positions agree with TRBD1. The V gene end was trimmed by 6 bases and the J gene end by 5 bases; junction bases not matched to a gene: 6. CDR3 length: 14 amino acids. Per germline, CDR1 MNHNY and CDR2 SVGAGI (reference sequence). CDR3 region: CASRTDRVYQPQHF. The DNA of the CDR3 is TGTGCCAGCAGGACGGACAGGGTATATCAGCCCCAGCATTTT.

CDR3 sequence: CASSFMGTSGRSYEQYF. Here the CDR3 DNA reads TGTGCCAGCAGCTTTATGGGGACTAGCGGGAGGTCTTACGAGCAGTACTTC. The gene calls are TRBV11-3 and TRBJ2-7; TRBD2 aligns across 15 bases. Germline-derived CDR1 and CDR2 are SGHNT and YENEEA. V trimming: 3 bases; J trimming: 4 bases; junction bases outside the gene matches: 7. This CDR3 contains 17 residues.

This chain links TRBV9 with TRBJ2-2, with D maybe TRBD2 (7 bases). The V end was cut by 0 bases, the J end by 4 bases, with 19 bases between. This CDR3 has 18 residues. Germline lookup yields CDR1 SGDLS and CDR2 YYNGEE. The CDR3 DNA is TGTGCCAGCAGCGTAGTGGGGGGGGCAAAGGGATTCACCGGGGAGCTGTTTTTT. This codes for CASSVVGGAKGFTGELFF. Full variable domain (remainder filled in from reference TRBV9 and TRBJ2-2): DSGVTQTPKHLITATGQRVTLRCSPRSGDLSVYWYQQSLDQGLQFLIQYYNGEERAKGNILERFSAQQFPDLHSELNLSSLELGDSALYFCASSVVGGAKGFTGELFFGEGSRLTVL.

This clone is a singleton in its sample. This chain connects TRBV7-9 to TRBJ2-1; D unresolved. There are 11 residues in the CDR3. V dropped 0 bases and J dropped 13 bases, with 7 bases sitting between them. Per the germline V gene, CDR1 is SEHNR and CDR2 is FQNEAQ (reference sequence). CDR3 sequence: CASSLASYQFF. The CDR3 region has the DNA TGTGCCAGCAGCTTAGCCTCGTATCAGTTCTTC.

J is TRBJ2-7 and V is TRBV10-3; TRBD2 matches 11 bases. The CDR3 has 16 residues. The J segment lost 5 bases and the V segment lost 0 bases, leaving 6 bases of the junction unmatched. The V gene's germline CDR1 is ENHRY and CDR2 SYGVKD. The CDR3: CAISESGGLADHEQYF. DNA for the CDR3: TGTGCCATCAGTGAGTCGGGGGGACTAGCGGACCACGAGCAGTACTTC.

CDR3 DNA sequence: TGCAGCGCTGGATCGGACAGGGATTATGGCTACACCTTC. It is translated as CSAGSDRDYGYTF. J is TRBJ1-2 and V is TRBV29-1, with 8 positions matching TRBD1. Germline V gene sequence: CDR1 SQVTM, CDR2 ANQGSEA. The CDR3 is 13 residues long. V lost 7 bases, J lost 5 bases, and 9 bases stayed unmatched.

The chain joins TRBV15 to TRBJ2-7; 8 bases are shared with TRBD2. The CDR3 consists of 18 residues. V shed 0 bases and J 4 bases; nucleotides not matched to a gene: 14. Germline V gene data show CDR1 as LNHNV and CDR2 as YYDKDF (reference sequence). CDR3 sequence (DNA): TGTGCCACCAGCAGAGACCTGCTCTCGAGCGGGAGAATGTACGAGCAGTACTTC. Protein sequence: CATSRDLLSSGRMYEQYF.

This chain links TRBV7-9 with TRBJ1-2; a weak D match, TRBD1 (5 bases). CDR1 SEHNR and CDR2 FQNEAQ come from the germline V gene (reference sequence). V lost 4 bases, J lost 2 bases, and 11 bases lay in between. The CDR3 is made up of 14 amino acids. The CDR3 DNA reads as TGTGCCAGCAGCTCTGGACACGAAAACTATGGCTACACCTTC. Residues: CASSSGHENYGYTF.

This clone has a handful of counts. This rearrangement joins TRBV5-5 to TRBJ2-2; D is possibly TRBD2 (6 bases). Germline V CDR1 and CDR2: SGHKS, YYEKEE (reference sequence). The CDR3 contains 16 residues. Trimming stripped 1 base from V and 6 bases from J, with 16 bases between. CDR3 protein: CASSLLSGAEAGELFF. DNA of the CDR3: TGTGCCAGCAGCTTGCTTAGCGGAGCGGAGGCCGGGGAGCTGTTTTTT.

The gene calls are TRBV2 and TRBJ2-5, with TRBD2 matching over 10 bases. The V gene end was trimmed by 8 bases and the J gene end by 7 bases; junction bases not matched to a gene: 13. CDR3 size: 15 residues. Germline CDR1 SNHLY, CDR2 FYNNEI. CDR3 nucleotides: TGTGCCAGCCTGACCCTAGCGGGAGATCAGGGGACCCAGTACTTC. Translating it yields CASLTLAGDQGTQYF.

There are a few counts of this clone. As DNA, the CDR3 is TGCAGCGTTACACGCACAGATACGCAGTATTTT. Its translation is CSVTRTDTQYF. V is TRBV29-1 and J is TRBJ2-3, with D uncertain. CDR1 and CDR2 from the germline V gene are SQVTM and ANQGSEA. V was clipped by 5 bases and J by 1 base, with 4 bases between them. The CDR3 consists of 11 residues.

V gene TRBV10-3 combines with J gene TRBJ2-1; 13 positions agree with TRBD2. The CDR3 consists of 15 residues. CDR1 and CDR2 (germline): ENHRY, SYGVKD. Trimming cost V 3 bases and J 9 bases; bases outside gene matches: 5. CDR3 coding DNA: TGTGCCATCAGTGACCGACTAGCGGGAGGAGGTGAGCAGTTCTTC. It is translated as CAISDRLAGGGEQFF.

The CDR3 is CAIEVTGSFEQYF. The CDR3, as DNA: TGTGCCATCGAGGTGACAGGGTCTTTCGAGCAGTACTTC. This chain joins TRBV10-3 and TRBJ2-7; 7 nucleotides agree with TRBD1. The junction had 10 bases not matched to a gene; V was cut back by 8 bases and J by 6 bases. Germline assignment: CDR1 ENHRY and CDR2 SYGVKD. The CDR3 has 13 residues.

The chain carries TRBV5-1 and TRBJ2-1; 9 bases are shared with TRBD2. V gave up 0 bases and J gave up 5 bases; unmatched junction bases: 3. The CDR3 sequence is 15 residues long. Germline loops: CDR1 SGHRS, CDR2 YFSETQ. This CDR3 reads CASSLGLADNNEQFF. DNA of the CDR3: TGCGCCAGCAGCTTGGGACTAGCGGATAACAATGAGCAGTTCTTC. The whole variable domain, remainder taken from reference TRBV5-1 and TRBJ2-1, is KAGVTQTPRYLIKTRGQQVTLSCSPISGHRSVSWYQQTPGQGLQFLFEYFSETQRNKGNFPGRFSGRQFSNSRSEMNVSTLELGDSALYLCASSLGLADNNEQFFGPGTRLTVL.

This chain uses TRBV6-5 with TRBJ2-7; no firm D call. This CDR3 has 14 residues. Germline lookup yields CDR1 MNHEY and CDR2 SVGAGI. V lost 6 bases to trimming and J lost 7 bases, with 19 bases between them. The CDR3 reads CASSLVTRSGEQYF. CDR3 sequence (DNA): TGTGCCAGCAGCCTGGTTACCAGGTCTGGGGAGCAGTACTTC.

V is TRBV5-4 and J is TRBJ2-5; no clear D. CDR3 length: 15 amino acids. Germline CDR1 SGHNT, CDR2 YYREEE (reference sequence). Trimming pared 4 bases from V and 2 bases from J, leaving 15 bases between. This CDR3 is CASSPYATVQETQYF. DNA for the CDR3: TGTGCCAGCAGCCCCTACGCTACAGTGCAAGAGACCCAGTACTTC.